This entry concerns a single T cell receptor (beta chain). Its specificity is not known. The sample belongs to a study of monozygotic twins with inflammatory bowel disease. Added by template switching were UMIs that each held a 6-nucleotide sample barcode. TCRdb re-called the 5' RACE reads; every CDR3 protein appears as one record, without DNA. The table for this sample gives some 200,000 distinct CDR3 sequences. Germline assignment: CDR1 MDHEN and CDR2 SYDVKM. The CDR3 contains 15 residues. Study-wide results and limits: The authors could not tell different T cell subtypes apart.

The clonotype was recovered from a human donor with ulcerative colitis or Crohn's disease, or a healthy co-twin of an affected twin (not recorded which). The rearrangement links TRBV28 to TRBJ2-7. Sequenced sample: blood. CDR3 in amino acids: CASTSGLSSNYEQYF.